This T cell receptor beta chain appears in the sequencing data of a study of metastatic and nonmetastatic thyroid tumors (dated by TCRdb to about 2020). Broadly, across the study: For patients with malignant and with benign thyroid disease, the researchers compared repertoires between peripheral blood samples and tumor or nodule tissue samples.

General findings and caveats noted by the study authors: In both blood and tumor samples, malignant tumors were reported to have significantly higher TCR beta diversity than benign nodules.

From cysteine to phenylalanine, the CDR3 is 14 amino acids long. Only the CDR3 part of the read is kept: 42 bases, read in frame from the first base. CDR1 and CDR2 (LNHNV, YYDKDF) derive from the germline V gene (reference sequence). The junction shows trimming of 0 bases on V and 8 bases on J, plus 11 bases between the germline ends. Receptors were amplified or captured by PCR. The run used an Illumina HiSeq 4000. High-throughput sequencing was used to profile the TCR beta-chain CDR3 region of each patient. The authors processed their data as follows. Drawing on CDR3 differences between clinicopathological groups, the researchers built a classifier meant to tell apart patients with distant-metastatic papillary thyroid cancer. Repertoire diversity was assessed with the Shannon index, and tumor-blood repertoire similarity with the Morisita-Horn index. TCRdb passed the public sequencing reads through fastp at Q25 and MiXCR, retaining productive beta sequences. The V and J calls were determined by TCRdb, not by the authors. This sample comprises approximately 29,000 clones, around 32% of them detected only once. Jointly, the top ten make up 32% of the sample.

None of the patients had been given any treatment before thyroid surgery. Patient clinical samples collected from about 2012 to 2019 were retrospectively analysed using T-cell receptor beta sequencing. In the case of this clone: Its antigen remains unidentified. Base qualities are not recorded, but no much larger clone differs from it by a single base.

The sequence was collected from a female donor with papillary thyroid cancer or a benign thyroid nodule (not recorded which). Some clones in this sample may be carry-over from other donors' samples. The sequenced sample consisted of blood. In this chain, TRBV15 is recombined with TRBJ2-1; D gene: possibly TRBD2, on 6 matching bases. The bases read TGTGCCACCAGCAGAGATCGGGGGTACGATGAGCAGTTCTTC. It encodes CATSRDRGYDEQFF.